A single sample is the source of the 24 T cell receptor beta chains below, sequenced in a study of T-cell reconstitution after alpha-beta-depleted transplantation in children. It was with unique molecular identifiers that the TCRbeta library was prepared. TCRdb recomputed calls from the PCR reads with MiXCR, one row per CDR3 protein. The sample shows hundreds of thousands of distinct CDR3 sequences, more than 20% of them seen only once. Sequencing was performed on PBMCs, mostly from graft donor cells, taken 360 days after TCRalphabeta/CD19-depleted stem cell transplant. Receptors originate from a female patient aged 2 to 10 who had a stem cell transplant for congenital amegakaryocytic thrombocytopenia, so the T cells may come from the graft donor.

The chain uses TRBV28 and TRBJ2-3, with TRBD2 identical over 7 bases. Germline values: CDR1 MDHEN, CDR2 SYDVKM. J was trimmed by 10 bases and V by 8 bases; bases with no gene match: 12. CDR3 length: 13 residues. The CDR3 DNA sequence: TGTGCCAGCGGGAGGGACGGTCCGTCTGCGCAGTATTTT. Translated: CASGRDGPSAQYF.

Only a few counts were recorded for this clonotype. This chain uses TRBV5-1 with TRBJ2-5, with TRBD1 identical over 10 bases. Unmatched junction bases numbered 9, after V lost 3 bases and J lost 4 bases. Germline V gives CDR1 SGHRS, CDR2 YFSETQ. The length of the CDR3 is 16 residues. This CDR3 is CASSSFGTGVSETQYF. DNA of the CDR3: TGCGCCAGCAGCTCCTTCGGGACAGGGGTTTCAGAGACCCAGTACTTC.

This clonotype has more than one count but fewer than ten. The chain recombines TRBV10-3 with TRBJ1-1, with D possibly TRBD1 on 6 matching bases. The CDR3 consists of 14 residues. The germline gives CDR1 ENHRY, CDR2 SYGVKD. Trimming removed 6 bases from V and 0 bases from J, with 11 bases in between. Written as DNA, the CDR3 is TGTGCCATCAGGGAGACAGGAATGAACACTGAAGCTTTCTTT. Its translation: CAIRETGMNTEAFF.

This clonotype was seen more than once but under ten times. The chain employs TRBV7-6 and TRBJ1-2, with unresolved D. The CDR3 totals 14 residues. V lost 5 bases and J lost 4, with 14 bases in between. Germline lookup yields CDR1 SGHVS and CDR2 FNYEAQ. CDR3 in DNA: TGTGCCAGCAGCCCCAGTAGGAGTGGCTATGGCTACACCTTC. Amino acid sequence: CASSPSRSGYGYTF.

In this sample, this clonotype turned up many times. The chain carries TRBV2 and TRBJ2-2; possible D gene TRBD2, 6 bases. This CDR3 has 15 residues. Per the germline V gene, CDR1 is SNHLY and CDR2 is FYNNEI. Trimming shortened V by 6 bases and J by 6 bases, and 17 bases separated the two germline ends. CDR3 sequence reads: CASSLGGAEAGELFF. The CDR3 DNA sequence: TGTGCCAGCAGCCTAGGAGGGGCGGAGGCCGGGGAGCTGTTTTTT.

This clonotype was observed many times. V is TRBV29-1 and J is TRBJ2-2; maybe TRBD2 (5 bases). Germline V gene data show CDR1 as SQVTM and CDR2 as ANQGSEA. V shed 4 bases and J shed 4 bases, with 16 bases lying between them. The CDR3 consists of 15 residues. In DNA form, the CDR3 reads TGCAGCGTTGCGAGCCCGACCGAGGGCACCGGGGAGCTGTTTTTT. Translated, it gives CSVASPTEGTGELFF.

This clonotype was recorded a few times. The chain combines TRBV4-2 with TRBJ2-2; D is possibly TRBD2 (5 bases). CDR1 is LGHNA and CDR2 is YNFKEQ in the germline V gene. The germline V and J ends were trimmed by 4 bases and 3 bases, with 15 bases remaining between them. This CDR3 contains 16 residues. This chain's CDR3 is CASSPLDTTDTGELFF. CDR3 sequence (DNA): TGTGCCAGCAGCCCACTAGATACCACCGACACCGGGGAGCTGTTTTTT.

This clonotype was seen ten or more times. The chain recombines TRBV12-3 or TRBV12-4 with TRBJ2-1; tentatively, D is TRBD2 (6 bases). Between the trimmed V and J ends, which lost 6 bases and 5 bases, there was a span of 11 bases. The CDR3 runs to 13 residues. Here the CDR3 reads CASSGSTNNEQFF. CDR3 DNA sequence: TGTGCCAGCAGCGGGAGTACGAACAATGAGCAGTTCTTC.

The rearrangement links TRBV15 to TRBJ1-4, with a weak D call TRBD1 (6 bases). In germline, CDR1 is LNHNV, CDR2 YYDKDF (reference sequence). This CDR3 has 22 residues. The V gene lost 1 base and the J gene lost 0 bases, with 27 bases spanning the gap. In DNA, the CDR3 is TGTGCCACCAGCAGAGTACCAGGGGCCCTCACAAGGTCGGCCACAACTAATGAAAAACTGTTTTTT. It yields the protein CATSRVPGALTRSATTNEKLFF.

This chain connects TRBV4-3 to TRBJ2-3; the D call may be TRBD1 or TRBD2 (5 bases each). There are 16 residues in the CDR3. Per germline, CDR1 LGHNA and CDR2 YSLEER. V lost 0 bases and J 5 bases, leaving 15 bases between the germline ends. CDR3 protein: CASSQDSEGYEDTQYF. CDR3 DNA sequence: TGCGCCAGCAGCCAAGATTCCGAGGGGTACGAAGATACGCAGTATTTT.

The chain employs TRBV6-5 and TRBJ2-2; no reliable D call. The CDR3 is made up of 12 amino acids. Looked up from germline, CDR1 is MNHEY and CDR2 is SVGAGI. V was pared by 8 bases and J by 6 bases, with 10 bases between. Here the CDR3 reads CASSGRSGELFF. DNA of the CDR3: TGTGCCAGCTCCGGTCGGTCCGGGGAGCTGTTTTTT.

This clonotype has ten or more counts. V and J are TRBV12-3 or TRBV12-4 and TRBJ2-7; 7 bases match TRBD2. The CDR3 loop spans 14 amino acids. Germline trimming cut 4 bases from V and 2 bases from J; bases unmatched to any gene: 5. In DNA, the CDR3 is TGTGCCAGCAGTTCGGGACTATTAACCTACGAGCAGTACTTC. Its translation: CASSSGLLTYEQYF.

The V gene is TRBV29-1, the J gene TRBJ1-1, with 7 bases fitting TRBD1. Germline V CDR1 and CDR2: SQVTM, ANQGSEA. This CDR3 region has 11 residues. The J segment lost 7 bases and the V segment lost 6 bases, leaving 5 bases of the junction unmatched. CDR3 sequence (DNA): TGCAGCGTACGGGACAGCTTTGAAGCTTTCTTT. It translates to CSVRDSFEAFF.

The chain joins TRBV15 to TRBJ2-1; D gene ambiguous. Trimming took off 0 bases at V and 8 bases at J, with 8 bases between the two ends. The germline V gene has CDR1 LNHNV and CDR2 YYDKDF (reference sequence). The CDR3 totals 13 residues. CDR3: CATSRDLLDEQFF. In DNA form, the CDR3 reads TGTGCCACCAGCAGAGACCTCTTAGATGAGCAGTTCTTC.

The chain uses TRBV10-3 and TRBJ1-6; TRBD1 might be the D (6 bases). Germline V lookup: CDR1 ENHRY, CDR2 SYGVKD. V shed 5 bases and J shed 9 bases, with 14 bases lying between them. This CDR3 has 14 residues. The CDR3 sequence: CAISLGQGGSPLHF. In nucleotides, the CDR3 is TGTGCCATCAGTTTGGGCCAAGGGGGTTCACCCCTCCACTTT.

The rearrangement joins TRBV14 to TRBJ2-1; 7 nucleotides match TRBD2. CDR1 and CDR2 from the germline V gene are SGHDN and FVKESK. This CDR3 has 16 residues. Germline trimming cut 4 bases from V and 3 bases from J; bases unmatched to any gene: 9. CDR3 in DNA: TGTGCCAGCAGCCGGACTACTAGCGCTTACTACAATGAGCAGTTCTTC. This translates into CASSRTTSAYYNEQFF.

This CDR3 is CASVAVLAGGAAYEQYF. The DNA of the CDR3 is TGTGCTAGTGTGGCAGTTCTAGCGGGGGGAGCCGCCTACGAGCAGTACTTC. The V gene is TRBV12-5, the J gene TRBJ2-7; 11 positions match TRBD2. The CDR3 runs 17 residues. The V segment lost 7 bases and the J segment 2 bases; nucleotides outside the gene matches: 13. Germline V gives CDR1 LGHNT, CDR2 FRNRAP.

This clonotype has a count of ten or more. V gene TRBV20-1 combines with J gene TRBJ2-7, with TRBD1 matching over 9 bases. Germline V gives CDR1 DFQATT, CDR2 SNEGSKA (reference sequence). Unmatched junction bases numbered 8, after V lost 0 bases and J lost 2 bases. The length of the CDR3 is 16 residues. The CDR3 spells CSARDVDRGLTYEQYF. CDR3 bases: TGCAGTGCTAGAGATGTGGACAGGGGACTCACCTACGAGCAGTACTTC.

The chain carries TRBV20-1 and TRBJ2-1, with D uncertain. Germline V gene sequence: CDR1 DFQATT, CDR2 SNEGSKA (reference sequence). Trimming left V 5 bases short and J 4 bases short, with 3 bases between. The CDR3 is 10 residues long. The DNA of the CDR3 is TGCAGTGCTTTTTACAATGAGCAGTTCTTC. Protein sequence: CSAFYNEQFF.

The table lists this clonotype with a few counts. CDR3 sequence (DNA): TGCGCCAGCAGCTTGGGTGGTACCAGGTTGTTGGCGTTCTTC. Residues: CASSLGGTRLLAFF. The J gene is TRBJ2-1, the V gene TRBV5-1, with D unresolved. The CDR3 length is 14 residues. V dropped 0 bases and J dropped 15 bases, with 19 bases sitting between them. Germline loops: CDR1 SGHRS, CDR2 YFSETQ. The full variable domain, in which reference TRBV5-1 and TRBJ2-1 provide the parts outside the CDR3, is KAGVTQTPRYLIKTRGQQVTLSCSPISGHRSVSWYQQTPGQGLQFLFEYFSETQRNKGNFPGRFSGRQFSNSRSEMNVSTLELGDSALYLCASSLGGTRLLAFFGPGTRLTVL.

In the case of this clonotype: One junction end does not reproduce the germline sequence, and a read error may be involved. This chain uses TRBV20-1 with TRBJ1-5; 12 bases are shared with TRBD1. Germline V CDR1 and CDR2: DFQATT, SNEGSKA (reference sequence). This CDR3 has 17 residues. The CDR3 loop reads CSAKRVTGTGGNKPQHF. The DNA of the CDR3 is TGCAGTGCTAAGAGAGTTACCGGGACAGGGGGCAATAAGCCCCAGCATTTT.

This clonotype was counted between two and nine times. V and J are TRBV7-9 and TRBJ2-3, with 7 bases matching TRBD1. J gave up 2 bases and V 4 bases, and 12 bases lay outside the gene matches. Germline V gene lookup returns CDR1 SEHNR and CDR2 FQNEAQ (reference sequence). The CDR3 contains 17 residues. The CDR3 reads CASSSLQTGKHTDTQYF. DNA of the CDR3: TGTGCCAGCAGCTCGCTACAGACAGGGAAGCACACAGATACGCAGTATTTT.

V is TRBV15 and J is TRBJ1-5; possibly TRBD1 for D (5 bases). The V gene's germline CDR1 is LNHNV and CDR2 YYDKDF (reference sequence). The V gene lost 3 bases and the J gene lost 2 bases, with 11 bases spanning the gap. The CDR3 totals 15 residues. The DNA of the CDR3 is TGTGCCACCAGCAGGAGGGGAGTGGGCAATCAGCCCCAGCATTTT. Protein product: CATSRRGVGNQPQHF.

This clonotype was recorded a few times. The chain has TRBV6-2 or TRBV6-3 and TRBJ2-2, with 8 bases lining up with TRBD1. The CDR3 has 15 residues. V shed 5 bases, J shed 6 bases, and the junction held 8 bases outside the gene matches. CDR1 is MNHEY, CDR2 SVGEGT, per germline. The CDR3 protein is CASSILRGQAGELFF. DNA for the CDR3: TGTGCCAGCAGTATCCTGAGGGGACAGGCCGGGGAGCTGTTTTTT.